Presented here are 5 T cell receptor beta chains from one specimen sequenced in a study of T cell responses to AZD1222 COVID-19 vaccine. Sequencing used immunoSEQ multiplex PCR; TCRdb keeps in-frame clones, though not all of them. This table has under 200,000 clones, 94% appearing once. Specimen: peripheral blood, collected on day 0 of AZD1222 vaccination. Receptor source: an adult in good health.

The chain carries TRBV3-1 (or the pseudogene TRBV3-2) and TRBJ1-2; D unclear. Germline V CDR1 and CDR2: LGHDT, YNNKEL (reference sequence). V lost 4 bases and J lost 3, with 6 bases in between. The length of the CDR3 is 12 residues. This chain's CDR3 is CASSLGDYGYTF. CDR3 nucleotide sequence: TGTGCCAGCAGCCTGGGAGACTATGGCTACACCTTC.

This chain uses TRBV27 with TRBJ1-5, with D maybe TRBD1 (5 bases). Germline assignment: CDR1 MNHEY and CDR2 SMNVEV (reference sequence). This CDR3 has 15 amino acids. V gave up 3 bases and J gave up 0 bases, with 9 bases separating them. As DNA, the CDR3 is TGTGCCAGCAGTTTCGCAGGGTATAGCAATCAGCCCCAGCATTTT. Protein product: CASSFAGYSNQPQHF.

V gene TRBV3-1 (or the pseudogene TRBV3-2) combines with J gene TRBJ1-5; TRBD1 matches at 9 bases. Germline loops: CDR1 LGHDT, CDR2 YNNKEL (reference sequence). The CDR3 spans 14 residues. Losses at the gene ends were 1 base for V and 6 bases for J; bases not matched to a gene: 1. The CDR3 DNA is TGTGCCAGCAGCCAAGGGGGACAGGGTCAGCCCCAGCATTTT. Its translation is CASSQGGQGQPQHF.

The J gene is TRBJ2-3, the V gene TRBV10-1; no firm D call. The CDR3 spans 13 residues. Germline V gene lookup returns CDR1 WNHNN and CDR2 SYGVQD (reference sequence). V lost 1 base and J 0 bases, leaving 2 bases between the germline ends. For the CDR3, the DNA is TGCGCCAGCAGTGAGTGGAGCACAGATACGCAGTATTTT. Protein sequence: CASSEWSTDTQYF.

The rearrangement links TRBV10-2 to TRBJ1-2; D not certain. The germline V and J ends were trimmed by 4 bases and 5 bases, with 11 bases remaining between them. The CDR3 contains 13 residues. The germline V gene has CDR1 WSHSY and CDR2 SAAADI. The CDR3 is CASSAQPRYGYTF. The CDR3 DNA reads as TGCGCCAGCAGTGCCCAGCCACGGTATGGCTACACCTTC.